The clone carrying this T cell receptor (beta chain) was found many times. Its antigen is currently unknown. This sample is part of a study of blood T cells in healthy people across ages. Study-level points and caveats: Age showed a roughly linear inverse relationship with TCR beta diversity per million T cells. The authors considered diversity estimates from one million T cells to be underestimates.

Alongside a J-beta primer mix, a sample-barcoded 5' primer served in a second PCR lasting roughly 7 to 11 cycles. Every cDNA molecule bore a tag from a template-switch adaptor containing 12 random nucleotides. A minimum of 2.5 million CDR3-containing paired-end reads was obtained for each sample. TCRdb reanalysed the 5' RACE reads using MiXCR and keeps one entry per CDR3 protein. The data show fewer than 900,000 distinct CDR3 sequences, around 48% seen once. The CDR3 covers 14 residues. The V gene lost 5 bases and the J gene lost 5 bases, with 13 bases spanning the gap. Per germline, CDR1 MDHEN and CDR2 SYDVKM.

J is TRBJ2-4 and V is TRBV28; perhaps TRBD1 as D (6 bases). Sequenced input: blood. The TCR originated in a woman aged 55-75 years in good health. CDR3 protein: CASSRDMVENIQYF. CDR3 in DNA: TGTGCCAGCAGTCGGGACATGGTCGAAAACATTCAGTACTTC.